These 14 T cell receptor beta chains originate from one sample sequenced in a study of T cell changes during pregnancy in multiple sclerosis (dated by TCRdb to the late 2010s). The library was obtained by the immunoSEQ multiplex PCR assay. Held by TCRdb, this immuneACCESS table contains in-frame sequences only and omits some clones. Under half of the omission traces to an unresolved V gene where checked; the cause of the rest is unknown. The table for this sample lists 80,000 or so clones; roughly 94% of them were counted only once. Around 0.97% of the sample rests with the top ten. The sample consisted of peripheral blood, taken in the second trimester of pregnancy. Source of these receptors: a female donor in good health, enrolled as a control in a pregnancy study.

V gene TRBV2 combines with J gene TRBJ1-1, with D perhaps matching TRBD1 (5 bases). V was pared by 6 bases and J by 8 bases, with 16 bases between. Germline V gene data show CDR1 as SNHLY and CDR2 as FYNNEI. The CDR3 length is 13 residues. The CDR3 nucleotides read TGTGCCAGCAGGGTACAGGCAATGCCCGAAGCTTTCTTT. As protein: CASRVQAMPEAFF.

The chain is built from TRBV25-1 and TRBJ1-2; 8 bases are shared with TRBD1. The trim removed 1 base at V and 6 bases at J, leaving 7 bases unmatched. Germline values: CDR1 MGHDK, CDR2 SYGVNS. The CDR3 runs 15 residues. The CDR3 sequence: CASSESGNRGNGYTF. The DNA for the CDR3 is TGTGCCAGCAGTGAATCTGGAAACAGGGGGAATGGCTACACCTTC.

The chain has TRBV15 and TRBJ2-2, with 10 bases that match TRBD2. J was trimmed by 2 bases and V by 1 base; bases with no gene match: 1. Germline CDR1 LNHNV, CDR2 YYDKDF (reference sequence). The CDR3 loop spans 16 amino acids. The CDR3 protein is CATSRGTSGNTGELFF. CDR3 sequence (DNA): TGTGCCACCAGCAGAGGGACTAGCGGCAACACCGGGGAGCTGTTTTTT.

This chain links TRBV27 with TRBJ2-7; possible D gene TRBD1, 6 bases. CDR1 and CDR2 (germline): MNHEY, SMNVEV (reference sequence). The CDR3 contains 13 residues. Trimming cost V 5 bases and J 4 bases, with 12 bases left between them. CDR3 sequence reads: CASSDRWGYEQYF. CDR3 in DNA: TGTGCCAGCAGTGACAGGTGGGGTTACGAGCAGTACTTC.

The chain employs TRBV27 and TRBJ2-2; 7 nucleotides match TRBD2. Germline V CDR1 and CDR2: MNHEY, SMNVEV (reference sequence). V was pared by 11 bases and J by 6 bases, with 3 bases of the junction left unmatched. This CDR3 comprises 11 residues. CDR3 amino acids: CASRGAGELFF. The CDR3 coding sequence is TGTGCCTCCCGGGGGGCCGGGGAGCTGTTTTTT.

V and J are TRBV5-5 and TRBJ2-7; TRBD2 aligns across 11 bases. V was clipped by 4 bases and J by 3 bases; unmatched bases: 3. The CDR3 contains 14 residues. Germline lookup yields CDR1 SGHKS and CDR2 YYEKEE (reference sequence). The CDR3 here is CASSVGLAGYEQYF. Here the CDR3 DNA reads TGTGCCAGCAGCGTCGGACTAGCGGGCTACGAGCAGTACTTC. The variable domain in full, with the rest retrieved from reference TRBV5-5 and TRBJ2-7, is DAGVTQSPTHLIKTRGQQVTLRCSPISGHKSVSWYQQVLGQGPQFIFQYYEKEERGRGNFPDRFSARQFPNYSSELNVNALLLGDSALYLCASSVGLAGYEQYFGPGTRLTVT.

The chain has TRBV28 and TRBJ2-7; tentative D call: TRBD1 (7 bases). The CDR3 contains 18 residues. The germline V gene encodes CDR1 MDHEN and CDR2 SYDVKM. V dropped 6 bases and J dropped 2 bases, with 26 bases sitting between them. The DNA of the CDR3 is TGTGCCAGCAGGGGGGACATGATAGGGGGGACAGTCCCCTACGAGCAGTACTTC. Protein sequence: CASRGDMIGGTVPYEQYF. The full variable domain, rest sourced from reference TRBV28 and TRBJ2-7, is DVKVTQSSRYLVKRTGEKVFLECVQDMDHENMFWYRQDPGLGLRLIYFSYDVKMKEKGDIPEGYSVSREKKERFSLILESASTNQTSMYLCASRGDMIGGTVPYEQYFGPGTRLTVT.

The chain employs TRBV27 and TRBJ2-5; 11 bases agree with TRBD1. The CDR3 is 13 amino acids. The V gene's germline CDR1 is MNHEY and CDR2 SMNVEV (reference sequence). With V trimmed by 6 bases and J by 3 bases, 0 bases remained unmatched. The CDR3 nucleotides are TGTGCCAGCAGGGGACAGGGGGAAGAGACCCAGTACTTC. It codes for CASRGQGEETQYF.

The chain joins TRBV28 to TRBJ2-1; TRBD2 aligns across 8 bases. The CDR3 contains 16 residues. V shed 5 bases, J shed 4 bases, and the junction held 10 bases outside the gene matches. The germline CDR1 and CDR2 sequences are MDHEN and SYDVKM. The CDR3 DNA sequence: TGTGCCAGCAGTAACACTCTTCCTAGCGGGTACAATGAGCAGTTCTTC. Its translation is CASSNTLPSGYNEQFF. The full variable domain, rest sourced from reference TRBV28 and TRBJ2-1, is DVKVTQSSRYLVKRTGEKVFLECVQDMDHENMFWYRQDPGLGLRLIYFSYDVKMKEKGDIPEGYSVSREKKERFSLILESASTNQTSMYLCASSNTLPSGYNEQFFGPGTRLTVL.

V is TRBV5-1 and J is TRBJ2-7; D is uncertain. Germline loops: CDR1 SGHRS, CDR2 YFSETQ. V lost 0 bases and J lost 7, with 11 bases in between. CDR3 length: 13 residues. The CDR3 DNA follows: TGCGCCAGCAGCTTGGGATCTCTCGGGGAGCAGTACTTC. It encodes CASSLGSLGEQYF.

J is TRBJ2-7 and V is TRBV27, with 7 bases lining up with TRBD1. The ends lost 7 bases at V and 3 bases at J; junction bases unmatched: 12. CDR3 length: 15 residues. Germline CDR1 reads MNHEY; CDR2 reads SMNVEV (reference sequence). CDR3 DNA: TGTGCCAGCAAAGCAGGACAGGACGGCCTCTACGAGCAGTACTTC. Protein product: CASKAGQDGLYEQYF.

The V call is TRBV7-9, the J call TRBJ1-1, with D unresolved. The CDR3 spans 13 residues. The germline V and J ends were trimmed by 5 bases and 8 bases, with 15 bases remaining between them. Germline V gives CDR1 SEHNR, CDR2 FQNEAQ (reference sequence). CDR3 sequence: CASSPNSRGEAFF. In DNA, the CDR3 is TGTGCCAGCAGCCCTAATAGCCGGGGAGAAGCTTTCTTT.

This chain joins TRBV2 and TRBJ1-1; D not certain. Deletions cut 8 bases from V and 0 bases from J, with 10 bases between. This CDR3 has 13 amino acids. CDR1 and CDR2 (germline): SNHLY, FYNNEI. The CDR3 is CASEGNMNTEAFF. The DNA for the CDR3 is TGTGCCAGCGAGGGAAATATGAACACTGAAGCTTTCTTT.

DNA of the CDR3: TGTGCCAGCAGTAGTTCGGGGGACAGTTCCCGGACCCAGTACTTC. Translating gives CASSSSGDSSRTQYF. This rearrangement joins TRBV28 to TRBJ2-5; possibly TRBD1 for D (7 bases). The V and J ends lost 5 bases and 7 bases respectively, with 20 bases between them. CDR1 is MDHEN, CDR2 SYDVKM, per germline. The CDR3 has 15 residues.